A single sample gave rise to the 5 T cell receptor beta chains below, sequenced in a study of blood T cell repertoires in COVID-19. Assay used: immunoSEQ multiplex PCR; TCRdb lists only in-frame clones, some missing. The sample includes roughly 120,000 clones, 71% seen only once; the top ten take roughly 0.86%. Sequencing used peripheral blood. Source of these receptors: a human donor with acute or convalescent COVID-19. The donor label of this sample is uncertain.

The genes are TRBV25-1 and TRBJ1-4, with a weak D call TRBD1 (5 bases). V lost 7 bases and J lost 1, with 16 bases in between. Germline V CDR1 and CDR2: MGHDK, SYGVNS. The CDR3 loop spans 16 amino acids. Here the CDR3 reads CASTARAGGTNEKLFF. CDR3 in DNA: TGTGCCAGCACCGCCCGAGCCGGGGGAACTAATGAAAAACTGTTTTTT.

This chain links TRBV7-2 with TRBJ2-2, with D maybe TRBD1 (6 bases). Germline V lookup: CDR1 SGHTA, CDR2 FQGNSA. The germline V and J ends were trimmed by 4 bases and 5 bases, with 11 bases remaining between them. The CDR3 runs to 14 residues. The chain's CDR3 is CASSSEQGTGELFF. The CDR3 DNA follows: TGTGCCAGCAGCTCCGAACAGGGAACCGGGGAGCTGTTTTTT.

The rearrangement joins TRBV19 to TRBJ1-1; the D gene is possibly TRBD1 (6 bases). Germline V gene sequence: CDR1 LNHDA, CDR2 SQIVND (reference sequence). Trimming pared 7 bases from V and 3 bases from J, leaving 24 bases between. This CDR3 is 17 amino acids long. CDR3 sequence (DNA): TGTGCCAGTAAACGAGCGGTTACAGGGTTGGGGGACACTGAAGCTTTCTTT. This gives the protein CASKRAVTGLGDTEAFF.

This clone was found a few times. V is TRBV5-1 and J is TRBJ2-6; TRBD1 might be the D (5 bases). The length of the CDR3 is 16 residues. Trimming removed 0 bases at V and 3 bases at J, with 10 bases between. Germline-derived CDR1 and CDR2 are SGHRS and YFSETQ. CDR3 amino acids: CASSLVGALGANVLTF. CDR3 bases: TGCGCCAGCAGCTTGGTAGGGGCGCTTGGGGCCAACGTCCTGACTTTC.

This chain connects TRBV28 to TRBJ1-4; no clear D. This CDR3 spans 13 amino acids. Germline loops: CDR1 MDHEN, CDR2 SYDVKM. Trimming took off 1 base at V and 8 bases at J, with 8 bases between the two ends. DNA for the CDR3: TGTGCCAGCAGTTTATTACTGAGGGAAAAACTGTTTTTT. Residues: CASSLLLREKLFF.